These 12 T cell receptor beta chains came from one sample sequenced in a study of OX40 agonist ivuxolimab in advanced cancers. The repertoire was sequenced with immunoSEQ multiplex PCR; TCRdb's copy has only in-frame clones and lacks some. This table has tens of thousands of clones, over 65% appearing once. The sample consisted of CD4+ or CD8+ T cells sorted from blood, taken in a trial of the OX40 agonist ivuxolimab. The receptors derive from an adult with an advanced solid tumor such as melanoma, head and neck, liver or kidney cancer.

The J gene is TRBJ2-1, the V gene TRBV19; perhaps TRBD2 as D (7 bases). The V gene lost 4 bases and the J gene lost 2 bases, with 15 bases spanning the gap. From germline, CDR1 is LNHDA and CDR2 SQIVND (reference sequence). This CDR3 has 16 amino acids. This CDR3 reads CASSRAGRGPYNEQFF. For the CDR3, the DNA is TGTGCCAGTAGTAGGGCTGGGCGGGGGCCCTACAATGAGCAGTTCTTC.

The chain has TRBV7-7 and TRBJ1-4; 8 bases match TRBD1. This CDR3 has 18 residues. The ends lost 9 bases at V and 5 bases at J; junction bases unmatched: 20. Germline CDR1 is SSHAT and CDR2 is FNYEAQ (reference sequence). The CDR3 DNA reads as TGTGCCAGGATACATTGCGGCAGGGGGCAGCGGGGAAATGAAAAACTGTTTTTT. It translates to CARIHCGRGQRGNEKLFF. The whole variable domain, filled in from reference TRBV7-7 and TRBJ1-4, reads GAGVSQSPRYKVTKRGQDVTLRCDPISSHATLYWYQQALGQGPEFLTYFNYEAQPDKSGLPSDRFSAERPEGSISTLTIQRTEQRDSAMYRCARIHCGRGQRGNEKLFFGSGTQLSVL.

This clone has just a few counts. CDR3 amino acids: CASSARSKDSPLHF. The CDR3 DNA follows: TGTGCCAGCTCAGCCCGCTCCAAAGATTCACCCCTCCACTTT. The rearrangement joins TRBV18 to TRBJ1-6; D unresolved. V lost 5 bases, J lost 8 bases, and 13 bases lay in between. The CDR3 spans 14 residues. From germline, CDR1 is KGHSH and CDR2 LQKENI.

The CDR3 protein is CASSLARGQSYGYTF. Here the CDR3 DNA reads TGTGCCAGCAGCTTAGCAAGGGGGCAAAGCTATGGCTACACCTTC. The rearrangement links TRBV7-8 to TRBJ1-2; 7 bases match TRBD1. Per germline, CDR1 SGHVS and CDR2 FQNEAQ. The CDR3 length is 15 residues. With V trimmed by 0 bases and J by 4 bases, 5 bases remained unmatched. The complete variable domain, with remaining parts taken from reference TRBV7-8 and TRBJ1-2, reads GAGVSQSPRYKVAKRGQDVALRCDPISGHVSLFWYQQALGQGPEFLTYFQNEAQLDKSGLPSDRFFAERPEGSVSTLKIQRTQQEDSAVYLCASSLARGQSYGYTFGSGTRLTVV.

The DNA for the CDR3 is TGTGCCAGTAGTATAAGTTCAACAGTTAACTATGGCTACACCTTC. Amino acids: CASSISSTVNYGYTF. The gene calls are TRBV19 and TRBJ1-2; D unresolved. CDR3 length: 15 residues. Germline lookup yields CDR1 LNHDA and CDR2 SQIVND (reference sequence). Trimming pared 2 bases from V and 1 base from J, leaving 11 bases between. The full variable domain, rest sourced from reference TRBV19 and TRBJ1-2, is DGGITQSPKYLFRKEGQNVTLSCEQNLNHDAMYWYRQDPGQGLRLIYYSQIVNDFQKGDIAEGYSVSREKKESFPLTVTSAQKNPTAFYLCASSISSTVNYGYTFGSGTRLTVV.

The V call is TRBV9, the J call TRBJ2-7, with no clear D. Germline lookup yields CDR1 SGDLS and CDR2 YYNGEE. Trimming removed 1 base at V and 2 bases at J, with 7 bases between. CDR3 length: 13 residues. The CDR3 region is CASSVTDTYEQYF. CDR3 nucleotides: TGTGCCAGCAGCGTAACAGACACCTACGAGCAGTACTTC.

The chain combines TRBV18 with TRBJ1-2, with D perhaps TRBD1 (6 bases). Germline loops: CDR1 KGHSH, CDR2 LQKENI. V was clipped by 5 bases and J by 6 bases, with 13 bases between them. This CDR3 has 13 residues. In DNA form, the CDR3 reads TGTGCCAGCTCAACAGCGGGGGGCGATGGCTACACCTTC. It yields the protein CASSTAGGDGYTF.

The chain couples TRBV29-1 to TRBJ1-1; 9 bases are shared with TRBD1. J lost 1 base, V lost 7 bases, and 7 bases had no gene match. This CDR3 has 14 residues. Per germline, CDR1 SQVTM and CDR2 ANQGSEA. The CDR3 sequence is CSAPLGQGNTEAFF. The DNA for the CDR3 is TGCAGCGCCCCCTTGGGACAGGGGAACACTGAAGCTTTCTTT. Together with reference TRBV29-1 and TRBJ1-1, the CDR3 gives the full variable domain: SAVISQKPSRDICQRGTSLTIQCQVDSQVTMMFWYRQQPGQSLTLIATANQGSEATYESGFVIDKFPISRPNLTFSTLTVSNMSPEDSSIYLCSAPLGQGNTEAFFGQGTRLTVV.

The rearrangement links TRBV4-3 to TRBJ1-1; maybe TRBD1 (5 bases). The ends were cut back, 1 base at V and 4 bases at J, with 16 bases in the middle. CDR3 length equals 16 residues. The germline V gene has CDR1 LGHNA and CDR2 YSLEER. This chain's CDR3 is CASSQAPLRGGTEAFF. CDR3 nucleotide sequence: TGCGCCAGCAGCCAAGCCCCGCTCCGCGGGGGCACTGAAGCTTTCTTT.

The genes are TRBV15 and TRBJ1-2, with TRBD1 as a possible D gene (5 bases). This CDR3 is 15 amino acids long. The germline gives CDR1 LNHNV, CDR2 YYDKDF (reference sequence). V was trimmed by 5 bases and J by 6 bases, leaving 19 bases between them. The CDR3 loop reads CATSGGSTHVDGYTF. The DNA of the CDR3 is TGTGCCACCAGCGGGGGTTCGACTCACGTCGATGGCTACACCTTC. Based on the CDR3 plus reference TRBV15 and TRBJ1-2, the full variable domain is DAMVIQNPRYQVTQFGKPVTLSCSQTLNHNVMYWYQQKSSQAPKLLFHYYDKDFNNEADTPDNFQSRRPNTSFCFLDIRSPGLGDTAMYLCATSGGSTHVDGYTFGSGTRLTVV.

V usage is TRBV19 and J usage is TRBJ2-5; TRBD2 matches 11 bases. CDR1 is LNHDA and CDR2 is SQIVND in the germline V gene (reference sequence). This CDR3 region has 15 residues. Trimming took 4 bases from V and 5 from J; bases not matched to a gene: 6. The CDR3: CASSKASGGLETQYF. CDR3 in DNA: TGTGCCAGTAGTAAGGCTAGCGGGGGGTTGGAGACCCAGTACTTC.

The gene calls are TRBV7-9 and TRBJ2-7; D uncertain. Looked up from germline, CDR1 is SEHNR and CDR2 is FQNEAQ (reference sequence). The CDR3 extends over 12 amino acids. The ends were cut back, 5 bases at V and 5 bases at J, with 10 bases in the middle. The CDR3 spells CASSDFGHEQYF. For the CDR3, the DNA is TGTGCCAGCAGCGATTTCGGCCACGAGCAGTACTTC.